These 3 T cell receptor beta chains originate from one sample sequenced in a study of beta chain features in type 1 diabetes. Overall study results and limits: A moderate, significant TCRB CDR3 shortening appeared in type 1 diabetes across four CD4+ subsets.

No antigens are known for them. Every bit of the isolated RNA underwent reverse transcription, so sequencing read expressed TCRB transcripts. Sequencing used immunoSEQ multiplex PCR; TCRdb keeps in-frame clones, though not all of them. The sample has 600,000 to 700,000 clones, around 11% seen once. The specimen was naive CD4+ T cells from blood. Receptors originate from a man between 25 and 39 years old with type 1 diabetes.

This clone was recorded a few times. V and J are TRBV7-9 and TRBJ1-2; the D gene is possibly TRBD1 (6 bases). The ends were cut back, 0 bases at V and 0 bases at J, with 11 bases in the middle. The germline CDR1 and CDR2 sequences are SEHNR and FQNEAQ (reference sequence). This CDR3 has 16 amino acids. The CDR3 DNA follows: TGTGCCAGCAGCTTAGCGGGTAGACAGGCTAACTATGGCTACACCTTC. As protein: CASSLAGRQANYGYTF.

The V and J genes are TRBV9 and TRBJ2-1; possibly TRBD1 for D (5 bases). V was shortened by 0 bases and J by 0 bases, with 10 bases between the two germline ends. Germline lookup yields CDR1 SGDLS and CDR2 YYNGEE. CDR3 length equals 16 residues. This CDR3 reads CASSVGVQGSYNEQFF. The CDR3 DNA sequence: TGTGCCAGCAGCGTAGGGGTCCAGGGCTCCTACAATGAGCAGTTCTTC. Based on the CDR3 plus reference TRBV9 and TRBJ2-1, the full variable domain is DSGVTQTPKHLITATGQRVTLRCSPRSGDLSVYWYQQSLDQGLQFLIQYYNGEERAKGNILERFSAQQFPDLHSELNLSSLELGDSALYFCASSVGVQGSYNEQFFGPGTRLTVL.

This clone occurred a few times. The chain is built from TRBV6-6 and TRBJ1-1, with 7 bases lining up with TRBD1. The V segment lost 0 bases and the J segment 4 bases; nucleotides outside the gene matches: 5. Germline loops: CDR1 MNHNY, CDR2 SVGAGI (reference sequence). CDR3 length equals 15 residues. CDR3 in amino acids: CASSYSDRRGTEAFF. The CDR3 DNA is TGTGCCAGCAGTTACTCGGACAGGCGGGGCACTGAAGCTTTCTTT.